The clone carrying this TCR beta chain was seen just once. This specimen belongs to a study of control samples from healthy donors and cancer patients. The repertoire was sequenced with immunoSEQ multiplex PCR; TCRdb's copy has only in-frame clones and lacks some. The sample holds about 130,000 clones; about 95% are singletons and the top ten take around 14%. There are 13 residues in the CDR3. V was cut by 7 bases and J by 5 bases, with 17 bases left in between. Germline CDR1 is SQVTM and CDR2 is ANQGSEA. Sequencing was performed on PBMCs. This chain joins TRBV29-1 and TRBJ1-2; the D is unclear. This sequence was found in a man aged 60 to 69 with colorectal cancer. The CDR3 DNA is TGCAGCGCCTATTATGGAGTAGGGTATGGCTACACCTTC. It encodes CSAYYGVGYGYTF.